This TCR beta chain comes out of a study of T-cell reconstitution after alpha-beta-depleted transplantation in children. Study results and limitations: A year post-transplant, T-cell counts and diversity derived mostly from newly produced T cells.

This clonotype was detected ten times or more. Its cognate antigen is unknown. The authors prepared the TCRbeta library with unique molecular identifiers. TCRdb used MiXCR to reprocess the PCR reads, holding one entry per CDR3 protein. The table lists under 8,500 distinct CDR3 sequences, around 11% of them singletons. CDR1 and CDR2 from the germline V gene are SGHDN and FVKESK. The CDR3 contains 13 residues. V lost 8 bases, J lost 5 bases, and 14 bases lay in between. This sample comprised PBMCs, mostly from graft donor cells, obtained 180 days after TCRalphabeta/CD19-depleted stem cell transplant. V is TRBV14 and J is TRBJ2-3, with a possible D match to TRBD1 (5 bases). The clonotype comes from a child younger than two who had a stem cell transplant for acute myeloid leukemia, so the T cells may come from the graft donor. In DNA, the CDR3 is TGTGCCAGCCTTCCTCAGGGTGAAGATACGCAGTATTTT. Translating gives CASLPQGEDTQYF.